The sequence of this TCR beta chain was determined in a study of control samples from healthy donors and cancer patients. This table comes from immunoSEQ multiplex PCR, and its TCRdb copy is limited to in-frame clones, with some not included. The sample carries 20,000 or so clones, 85% to 90% recorded once. This clone appeared a few times. The CDR3 is 14 amino acids. Between the trimmed V and J ends, which lost 1 base and 1 base, there was a span of 7 bases. CDR1 and CDR2 from the germline V gene are SEHNR and FQNEAQ (reference sequence). What was sequenced was PBMCs. The genes are TRBV7-9 and TRBJ1-1; D not resolved. The receptor comes from a woman aged 55 to 70 with head and neck cancer. DNA for the CDR3: TGTGCCAGCAGCTTAGATCACAGGAACACTGAAGCTTTCTTT. Protein: CASSLDHRNTEAFF.